This TCR beta chain derives from a study of T cells in Graves' hyperthyroidism and ophthalmopathy (dated by TCRdb to the late 2010s). Regarding the research as a whole: Peripheral blood was sampled at the time of initial diagnosis, prior to any treatment. The roughly 94 discovery patients were randomly divided into training and test sets at a 7:3 ratio. Prospective prediction of ophthalmopathy was tested in an independent validation cohort of fewer than 20 hyperthyroidism patients and around 16 patients who later progressed to ophthalmopathy. After sampling, hyperthyroidism patients received methimazole starting at 30 mg daily, and ophthalmopathy patients received high-dose intravenous methylprednisolone. To identify TCR V-J signatures that set the groups apart, the researchers used a discovery cohort of 100 patients, made up of 43 with Graves' ophthalmopathy and about 60 with stable Graves' hyperthyroidism. According to the paper, TCR Vbeta CDR3 sequencing was carried out on 120 to 150 peripheral blood samples, which came from under 50 ophthalmopathy, 70 to 80 hyperthyroidism and approximately 17 progressor patients. Thyroid tissue and blood T-cell repertoires from six or seven Graves' hyperthyroidism patients were also compared in the study.

The hyperthyroidism patients were between 18 and 65 years old and newly diagnosed, with a disease duration of less than 2 months. The study excluded patients with uncontrolled infections, other autoimmune diseases, pregnancy or lactation. Diagnoses relied on clinical symptoms, serum thyroxine and TRAb, thyroid ultrasound and orbital computed tomography. For progressor patients, blood was drawn at the first diagnosis of hyperthyroidism, before any ophthalmopathy symptoms had appeared. Ficoll-Paque density gradient centrifugation was used to isolate PBMCs from approximately 10 ml of fresh peripheral blood. Progressor patients were defined as those initially diagnosed with Graves' hyperthyroidism in whom ophthalmopathy developed during follow-up. Total RNA was extracted with Trizol reagent, and quality was checked on an Agilent 2100 Bioanalyzer. The TCR beta CDR3 regions were amplified from the RNA transcripts. For the first round of RT-PCR on the TCR CDR3, the HTBI primer set was used together with the Qiagen OneStep RT-PCR kit. The libraries were constructed in a second round of multiplex PCR and then size-selected and purified. Paired-end sequencing of the libraries was performed with 100 bp reads on an Illumina HiSeq2000. As for the authors' bioinformatics: SOAPnuke was used to process the raw data, throwing out any read that contained adapters or uncalled bases, had a mean Phred below 15, or lacked an exact constant-primer or identifier match. High-quality paired reads were merged with COPE v1.2.5, and unique nucleotide sequences were defined as clonotypes. MiTCR v1.1 was used to align the clonotypes against IMGT TRBV, TRBD and TRBJ reference segments. The analysis was restricted to V-J combinations with a frequency above 0.0001, which together covered about 99% of the repertoires. A TCS score was defined as the ratio of F50 (clonal expansion) to E x V (chaos), with BLOSUM62-based TCRdist applied between CDR3 peptides within each V-J. Welch's t-statistics and random forest reduced 500 to 650 V-J features to 10 to 15, which were used in a naive Bayes classifier (R e1071). TCRdb itself trimmed the public reads at Q25 with fastp, ran MiXCR and retained productive beta chains. Rows with a matching CDR3 protein are joined into one entry that keeps the most common DNA and genes. The V and J calls come from TCRdb's annotation, not from the publication. In this sample the table shows around 380,000 distinct CDR3 sequences, about 13% of which occur a single time. The top ten clones comprise roughly 20% of the sample.

Study-wide conclusions, independent of this receptor: In validation, the model predicted progression to ophthalmopathy a median of roughly 6.5 months before onset, with 70% to 71% sensitivity and almost 75% specificity. No statistical method was used to set the sample size in advance, and investigators knew the group allocation. A model built on a 13 V-J signature distinguished ophthalmopathy from stable hyperthyroidism, reaching about 88% sensitivity and around 81% specificity in cross-validation and 80%/75% in testing. Most expanded thyroid clonotypes (frequency above 0.001) were also detected in blood, a finding suggesting that blood repertoires may reflect thyroid immune responses.

With respect to this clonotype: This clone's antigen is unknown. Nothing much larger sits one base from this clone, and base qualities are not available.

CDR1 KGHSH and CDR2 LQKENI were looked up in the germline V gene. Including cysteine and phenylalanine, the CDR3 has 13 amino acids. Only CDR3 DNA is held: 39 bases, read in frame from base 1. The junction carries 8 bases between V and J, which are trimmed by 5 bases and 1 base respectively. The origin of this receptor is a man between 25 and 39 years old with Graves' hyperthyroidism that later progressed to Graves' ophthalmopathy. The sample consisted of blood. This chain is built from TRBV18 and TRBJ1-2; no D segment can be confidently identified. The CDR3 region has the sequence CASSSINNYGYTF. Read as DNA, the sequence is TGTGCCAGCTCAAGTATAAATAACTATGGCTACACCTTC. With all but the CDR3 taken from the reference TRBV18 and TRBJ1-2 genes, the full variable domain is: NAGVMQNPRHLVRRRGQEARLRCSPMKGHSHVYWYRQLPEEGLKFMVYLQKENIIDESGMPKERFSAEFPKEGPSILRIQQVVRGDSAAYFCASSSINNYGYTFGSGTRLTVV.